Described below is a single T cell receptor beta chain sequence and its context. Germline CDR1 is LGHNT and CDR2 is FRNRAP. Trimming cost V 5 bases and J 11 bases, with 19 bases left between them. This CDR3 comprises 14 residues. This sample was included in a study of blood T cell repertoires in COVID-19. Overall study context: COVID-19 samples from acute and convalescent phases originated in the United States, Italy and Spain. Nucleic acid was either cDNA or gDNA, and it came from T cells, B-cell-depleted T cells, or PBMCs.

The table came from immunoSEQ multiplex PCR; TCRdb's copy has only in-frame clones and leaves some out. This table has around 300,000 clones, approximately 85% appearing once. This sequence joins TRBV12-5 and TRBJ1-5; the D is unclear. The clonotype originates from a woman aged 70-85 years with acute or convalescent COVID-19. Sequenced material: peripheral blood. The CDR3 protein is CASGREGPSRTQHF. The DNA of the CDR3 is TGTGCTAGTGGTCGCGAGGGCCCCAGTAGGACCCAGCATTTT.